The 17 T cell receptor beta chains listed next were all sequenced from one sample in a study of type 1 regulatory T cells. TCRdb re-called the reads with MiXCR, one entry per CDR3 protein. In the table there are approximately 100,000 distinct CDR3 sequences, less than 40% of which are singletons. Sequenced material: CD4+ T cells, either the whole sample or a sorted fraction (not recorded which). The source is a human donor in good health.

The chain combines TRBV20-1 with TRBJ2-7; D gene unclear. The CDR3 consists of 14 residues. Germline V gene sequence: CDR1 DFQATT, CDR2 SNEGSKA (reference sequence). Between the trimmed V and J ends, which lost 5 bases and 0 bases, there was a span of 14 bases. The CDR3 DNA follows: TGCAGTGCTGCAGCGCTCCTTGGCTCCTACGAGCAGTACTTC. Protein: CSAAALLGSYEQYF.

The rearrangement joins TRBV7-6 to TRBJ2-5, with a tentative D call TRBD1 (5 bases). Germline V gives CDR1 SGHVS, CDR2 FNYEAQ. This CDR3 contains 13 residues. V gave up 7 bases and J gave up 5 bases, with 14 bases separating them. This CDR3 reads CASTKGRLETQYF. CDR3 nucleotide sequence: TGTGCCAGCACTAAGGGGCGGTTGGAGACCCAGTACTTC.

The genes are TRBV7-2 and TRBJ2-5, with 8 bases matching TRBD2. The V gene's germline CDR1 is SGHTA and CDR2 FQGNSA. Trimming removed 3 bases from V and 5 bases from J; junction bases left unmatched: 5. The CDR3 loop spans 14 amino acids. The CDR3 protein is CASSLAGGTETQYF. The CDR3 DNA reads TGTGCCAGCAGCTTGGCGGGAGGAACGGAGACCCAGTACTTC.

This clonotype has more than one count but fewer than ten. This rearrangement joins TRBV6-2 or TRBV6-3 to TRBJ2-7; 8 nucleotides align to TRBD1. The CDR3 runs 17 residues. After removal of 2 bases from V and 1 base from J, the junction contained 10 bases not matched to a gene. In germline, CDR1 is MNHEY, CDR2 SVGEGT. The CDR3, as DNA: TGTGCCAGCAGTTACCCATTCGGACAGGGATATTCCTACGAGCAGTACTTC. Translation gives CASSYPFGQGYSYEQYF.

Concerning this clonotype itself: A read error is possible here, since a much larger clone lies one base away. The CDR3 ends on some other residue instead of the conserved phenylalanine or tryptophan, so this is likely a read error. The genes are TRBV5-1 and TRBJ2-5; tentatively, D is TRBD2 (8 bases). The CDR3 extends over 15 amino acids. Per the germline V gene, CDR1 is SGHRS and CDR2 is YFSETQ. V was shortened by 4 bases and J by 3 bases, with 16 bases between the two germline ends. The CDR3 region has the DNA TGCGCCAGCAGCCGGGGGGGACAGCTTAAAGAGACCCAGTACTCC. This gives the protein CASSRGGQLKETQYS.

The chain recombines TRBV5-1 with TRBJ2-3; D remains unclear. This CDR3 contains 15 residues. CDR1 is SGHRS and CDR2 is YFSETQ in the germline V gene. Trimming stripped 0 bases from V and 0 bases from J, with 8 bases between. CDR3 region: CASSLAHLSTDTQYF. DNA of the CDR3: TGCGCCAGCAGCTTGGCTCACTTGAGCACAGATACGCAGTATTTT.

V is TRBV7-2 and J is TRBJ2-7, with a weak D call TRBD2 (6 bases). CDR1 is SGHTA, CDR2 FQGNSA, per germline. Trimming cost V 1 base and J 7 bases, with 14 bases left between them. CDR3 length equals 14 residues. The CDR3 reads CASSLDIWGEEQYF. The CDR3, as DNA: TGTGCCAGCAGCTTAGATATCTGGGGGGAGGAGCAGTACTTC. Looking up the rest from reference TRBV7-2 and TRBJ2-7 gives the full variable domain: GAGVSQSPSNKVTEKGKDVELRCDPISGHTALYWYRQSLGQGLEFLIYFQGNSAPDKSGLPSDRFSAERTGGSVSTLTIQRTQQEDSAVYLCASSLDIWGEEQYFGPGTRLTVT.

This clonotype was detected many times. This chain connects TRBV6-2 or TRBV6-3 to TRBJ2-5; TRBD2 is a possible D gene (6 bases). This CDR3 contains 17 residues. Germline-derived CDR1 and CDR2 are MNHEY and SVGEGT. V lost 6 bases, J lost 0 bases, and 20 bases lay in between. The CDR3 spells CASSLSLAEKYQETQYF. As DNA, the CDR3 is TGTGCCAGCAGCCTATCCTTAGCGGAAAAGTACCAAGAGACCCAGTACTTC.

The rearrangement joins TRBV30 to TRBJ1-1; the D is unclear. CDR1 and CDR2 from the germline V gene are GTSNPN and SVGIG (reference sequence). V gave up 2 bases and J gave up 2 bases, with 6 bases separating them. The CDR3 spans 12 residues. Here the CDR3 DNA reads TGTGCCTGGAGTAGACAAAACACTGAAGCTTTCTTT. Protein sequence: CAWSRQNTEAFF.

The chain couples TRBV7-2 to TRBJ2-3; D not resolved. The CDR3 runs to 15 residues. Trimming removed 0 bases from V and 3 bases from J, with 10 bases in between. Germline V gene lookup returns CDR1 SGHTA and CDR2 FQGNSA. DNA of the CDR3: TGTGCCAGCAGCTTAGCGAGGATTCGAACAGATACGCAGTATTTT. Translation: CASSLARIRTDTQYF.

J is TRBJ1-5 and V is TRBV19, with TRBD1 matching over 11 bases. The V and J ends lost 5 bases and 5 bases, in that order; junction bases with no gene match: 5. CDR1 is LNHDA, CDR2 SQIVND, per germline (reference sequence). This CDR3 comprises 15 residues. The CDR3 DNA reads as TGTGCCAGTAGTCCCGGACAGGGGGCCGATCAGCCCCAGCATTTT. This codes for CASSPGQGADQPQHF.

This clonotype was seen only a few times. The chain joins TRBV30 to TRBJ1-5; D is ambiguous. Germline values: CDR1 GTSNPN, CDR2 SVGIG (reference sequence). Trimming took 1 base from V and 6 from J, leaving 16 bases between them. The CDR3 has 15 amino acids. The CDR3 loop reads CAWSAPPGAGQPQHF. CDR3 nucleotides: TGTGCCTGGAGTGCCCCCCCAGGTGCCGGTCAGCCCCAGCATTTT.

This clonotype was picked up one time. The chain uses TRBV19 and TRBJ2-5; 11 positions agree with TRBD2. Germline V gene lookup returns CDR1 LNHDA and CDR2 SQIVND (reference sequence). Losses at the gene ends were 10 bases for V and 5 bases for J; bases not matched to a gene: 6. CDR3 length equals 13 residues. DNA of the CDR3: TGTGCCACCGAGGGGACTAGCGGCGAGACCCAGTACTTC. This gives the protein CATEGTSGETQYF. Full variable domain (rest looked up from reference TRBV19 and TRBJ2-5): DGGITQSPKYLFRKEGQNVTLSCEQNLNHDAMYWYRQDPGQGLRLIYYSQIVNDFQKGDIAEGYSVSREKKESFPLTVTSAQKNPTAFYLCATEGTSGETQYFGPGTRLLVL.

This clonotype was seen just once. The V gene is TRBV2, the J gene TRBJ2-5, with D perhaps matching TRBD2 (5 bases). CDR1 and CDR2 from the germline V gene are SNHLY and FYNNEI. Trimming removed 4 bases at V and 6 bases at J, with 9 bases between. This CDR3 is built from 12 residues. CDR3: CASSGTSKTQYF. CDR3 coding DNA: TGTGCCAGCAGTGGGACTTCTAAGACCCAGTACTTC.

The rearrangement links TRBV5-1 to TRBJ1-2; a weak D match, TRBD1 (5 bases). The V gene lost 0 bases and the J gene lost 0 bases, with 9 bases spanning the gap. The germline gives CDR1 SGHRS, CDR2 YFSETQ. This CDR3 comprises 15 residues. The CDR3 loop is CASSLGGRANYGYTF. CDR3 DNA: TGCGCCAGCAGCTTGGGGGGCAGAGCTAACTATGGCTACACCTTC.

The rearrangement links TRBV5-6 to TRBJ2-3; D call uncertain. Germline V gene sequence: CDR1 SGHDT, CDR2 YYEEEE. V was trimmed by 4 bases and J by 0 bases, leaving 12 bases between them. This CDR3 has 15 amino acids. The CDR3 region has the DNA TGTGCCAGCAGCCCCCCCGGACCAAGCACAGATACGCAGTATTTT. The encoded protein is CASSPPGPSTDTQYF.

In this sample, this clonotype turned up once. Sequence at one end of the junction differs from germline and may be a read error. V gene TRBV11-1 combines with J gene TRBJ2-1, with 8 bases aligning to TRBD2. Per the germline V gene, CDR1 is SGHAT and CDR2 is FQDESV (reference sequence). The CDR3 is made up of 17 amino acids. As DNA, the CDR3 is TGTGCCAGCAGCTTCGGCGGGAGGCCTAGCTCCTTCAATGAGCAGTTCTTC. Translation gives CASSFGGRPSSFNEQFF.